A selection of T cell receptor beta chains follows, all from one sample in a study of T-cell memory formation after mild COVID-19. In TCRdb, the 5' RACE reads were re-called with MiXCR into one record per CDR3 protein. The sample includes roughly 500,000 distinct CDR3 sequences, roughly 20% of them seen just once. Material: PBMCs or a T cell subset sorted from them (not recorded which). These TCRs come from an adult woman who had mild COVID-19 (a few samples of this study predate the infection). Cell type and time point are not known. The CDR3 runs from the conserved cysteine through the conserved F or W. Fields, in order: D gene, J gene, V gene, clone size, CDR3 DNA, CDR3 protein. A D gene is named only where the DNA matches it firmly. Clone size is not always given. Where it is, it says once, few, many or a class for expanded clones.

d_call: NA; j_call: TRBJ2-7; v_call: TRBV4-1; clone_size: NA; cdr3_nt: TGCGCCAGCAGCCAAGCCCAGGCCACCTACGAGCAGTACTTC; cdr3_aa: CASSQAQATYEQYF
d_call: NA; j_call: TRBJ2-5; v_call: TRBV11-2; clone_size: few; cdr3_nt: TGTGCCAGCACCCCCCTAGGGAAAGACTCCCAAGAGACCCAGTACTTC; cdr3_aa: CASTPLGKDSQETQYF
d_call: NA; j_call: TRBJ2-1; v_call: TRBV5-5; clone_size: NA; cdr3_nt: TGTGCCAGCAGCCGCGGGACGGTGGGTTACAATGAGCAGTTCTTC; cdr3_aa: CASSRGTVGYNEQFF
d_call: NA; j_call: TRBJ2-5; v_call: TRBV7-9; clone_size: NA; cdr3_nt: TGTGCCAGCAGCTTAGGGGTGACCGCCCGTGGAGAGACCCAGTACTTC; cdr3_aa: CASSLGVTARGETQYF
d_call: NA; j_call: TRBJ1-1; v_call: TRBV7-3; clone_size: NA; cdr3_nt: TGTGCCAGCAGCCCAACTCGACAGAGTGAAGCTTTCTTT; cdr3_aa: CASSPTRQSEAFF
d_call: NA; j_call: TRBJ2-5; v_call: TRBV4-1; clone_size: many; cdr3_nt: TGCGCCAGCAGCCGAGACGTGTTCCAAGAGACCCAGTACTTC; cdr3_aa: CASSRDVFQETQYF
d_call: NA; j_call: TRBJ2-1; v_call: TRBV12-3/TRBV12-4; clone_size: NA; cdr3_nt: TGTGCCAGCAGTTTTGGGGAAAATGAGCAGTTCTTC; cdr3_aa: CASSFGENEQFF
d_call: NA; j_call: TRBJ2-5; v_call: TRBV7-3; clone_size: NA; cdr3_nt: TGTGCCAGCAGCTTAGGGACGAGTAGGACCCAGTACTTC; cdr3_aa: CASSLGTSRTQYF
d_call: NA; j_call: TRBJ2-1; v_call: TRBV18; clone_size: NA; cdr3_nt: TGTGCCAGCTCACTGTTCCGGGACACTAGAGGCAATGAGCAGTTCTTC; cdr3_aa: CASSLFRDTRGNEQFF
d_call: NA; j_call: TRBJ2-7; v_call: TRBV7-9; clone_size: NA; cdr3_nt: TGTGCCAGCAGCATAGGGACTGAGACCTACGAGCAGTACTTC; cdr3_aa: CASSIGTETYEQYF
d_call: NA; j_call: TRBJ1-5; v_call: TRBV29-1; clone_size: few; cdr3_nt: TGCAGCGTTGGGCAGGGAGGCGGTCAGCCCCAGCATTTT; cdr3_aa: CSVGQGGGQPQHF
d_call: NA; j_call: TRBJ2-7; v_call: TRBV27; clone_size: few; cdr3_nt: TGTGCCAGCAGTCCAGGGTTTCTTTCCACCTACGAGCAGTACTTC; cdr3_aa: CASSPGFLSTYEQYF
d_call: NA; j_call: TRBJ2-5; v_call: TRBV24-1; clone_size: NA; cdr3_nt: TGTGCCACCAGTGATAGTAGGGGCGGAGGAAAAGAGACCCAGTACTTC; cdr3_aa: CATSDSRGGGKETQYF
d_call: NA; j_call: TRBJ2-4; v_call: TRBV10-3; clone_size: NA; cdr3_nt: TGTGCCATCAGTCCTGACGGATCCCAAAGAAACATTCAGTACTTC; cdr3_aa: CAISPDGSQRNIQYF
d_call: NA; j_call: TRBJ1-1; v_call: TRBV24-1; clone_size: NA; cdr3_nt: TGTGCCACCAGTGATTACCAGAACACTGAAGCTTTCTTT; cdr3_aa: CATSDYQNTEAFF
d_call: NA; j_call: TRBJ1-2; v_call: TRBV5-4; clone_size: many; cdr3_nt: TGTGCCAGCAGCTCAGCCAACTCAGCCGGCTACACCTTC; cdr3_aa: CASSSANSAGYTF
d_call: NA; j_call: TRBJ1-1; v_call: TRBV7-9; clone_size: NA; cdr3_nt: TGTGCCAGCAGTTTTCAGACAGTGAACACTGAAGCTTTCTTT; cdr3_aa: CASSFQTVNTEAFF
d_call: TRBD1; j_call: TRBJ1-2; v_call: TRBV4-1; clone_size: NA; cdr3_nt: TGCGCCAGCAGCCCACCGACAGGGTTCAACTATGGCTACACCTTC; cdr3_aa: CASSPPTGFNYGYTF
d_call: NA; j_call: TRBJ1-1; v_call: TRBV12-3/TRBV12-4; clone_size: NA; cdr3_nt: TGTGCCAGCACCATAATCCCCACTGAAGCTTTCTTT; cdr3_aa: CASTIIPTEAFF
d_call: TRBD2; j_call: TRBJ2-7; v_call: TRBV23-1; clone_size: NA; cdr3_nt: TGCGCCAGCAGACTAAGCCGGGCTAGCGGGAACTCCTACGAGCAGTACTTC; cdr3_aa: CASRLSRASGNSYEQYF
d_call: NA; j_call: TRBJ2-7; v_call: TRBV9; clone_size: few; cdr3_nt: TGTGCCAGCAGCCCGCGCTCGGGGCCCTACGAGCAGTACTTC; cdr3_aa: CASSPRSGPYEQYF
d_call: NA; j_call: TRBJ2-1; v_call: TRBV12-3/TRBV12-4; clone_size: many; cdr3_nt: TGTGCCAGCAGTCCCAGCGGGCCTTACAATGAGCAGTTCTTC; cdr3_aa: CASSPSGPYNEQFF
d_call: NA; j_call: TRBJ2-3; v_call: TRBV30; clone_size: NA; cdr3_nt: TGTGCCTGGGACTACCACACAGATACGCAGTATTTT; cdr3_aa: CAWDYHTDTQYF
d_call: NA; j_call: TRBJ2-1; v_call: TRBV7-2; clone_size: few; cdr3_nt: TGTGCCAGCAGCTCCCTGGGGTCCTACAATGAGCAGTTCTTC; cdr3_aa: CASSSLGSYNEQFF
d_call: NA; j_call: TRBJ1-1; v_call: TRBV9; clone_size: NA; cdr3_nt: TGTGCCAGCAGCGTAGGGGGGGAGTATTGGAATGGTGAAGCTTTCTTT; cdr3_aa: CASSVGGEYWNGEAFF
d_call: NA; j_call: TRBJ2-6; v_call: TRBV6-2/TRBV6-3; clone_size: NA; cdr3_nt: TGTGCCAGCAGTTACTCGGTTGGAGCTCCTGGGGCCAACGTCCTGACTTTC; cdr3_aa: CASSYSVGAPGANVLTF
d_call: NA; j_call: TRBJ1-1; v_call: TRBV29-1; clone_size: few; cdr3_nt: TGCAGCGTTGCGGGACGGATGAACACTGAAGCTTTCTTT; cdr3_aa: CSVAGRMNTEAFF
d_call: NA; j_call: TRBJ1-5; v_call: TRBV18; clone_size: few; cdr3_nt: TGTGCCAGCTCACCAGGGGCATATCAGCCCCAGCATTTT; cdr3_aa: CASSPGAYQPQHF
d_call: NA; j_call: TRBJ2-7; v_call: TRBV6-4; clone_size: NA; cdr3_nt: TGTGCCAGCAGTGAAAAGTTTGTGGGACCCTACGAGCAGTACTTC; cdr3_aa: CASSEKFVGPYEQYF
d_call: TRBD2; j_call: TRBJ2-3; v_call: TRBV12-3/TRBV12-4; clone_size: many; cdr3_nt: TGTGCCAGCAGTTCACCGGGACTACACACAGATACGCAGTATTTT; cdr3_aa: CASSSPGLHTDTQYF
d_call: NA; j_call: TRBJ2-7; v_call: TRBV11-3; clone_size: NA; cdr3_nt: TGTGCCAGCAGCTTATTTAGCGGCGGAACCTACGAGCAGTACTTC; cdr3_aa: CASSLFSGGTYEQYF
d_call: TRBD1; j_call: TRBJ1-2; v_call: TRBV5-1; clone_size: few; cdr3_nt: TGCGCCAGCAGCTCGGACAGGCTGTACACCTTC; cdr3_aa: CASSSDRLYTF
d_call: NA; j_call: TRBJ1-1; v_call: TRBV19; clone_size: few; cdr3_nt: TGTGCCAGTAGTATTTTAGCGTTCCCTATTGAAGCTTTCTTT; cdr3_aa: CASSILAFPIEAFF
d_call: TRBD1; j_call: TRBJ2-7; v_call: TRBV7-9; clone_size: NA; cdr3_nt: TGTGCCAGCAGCTCGGAGGACAGGGGTGCCTACGAGCAGTACTTC; cdr3_aa: CASSSEDRGAYEQYF
d_call: NA; j_call: TRBJ1-2; v_call: TRBV3-1; clone_size: few; cdr3_nt: TGTGCCAGCACCCGGGGAGGATATGGCTACACCTTC; cdr3_aa: CASTRGGYGYTF
d_call: NA; j_call: TRBJ2-5; v_call: TRBV20-1; clone_size: few; cdr3_nt: TGCAGTGCGTCATTGAGGATAGCGATGGAGACCCAGTACTTC; cdr3_aa: CSASLRIAMETQYF
d_call: TRBD2; j_call: TRBJ2-1; v_call: TRBV6-5; clone_size: few; cdr3_nt: TGTGCCAGCAGTTACCGGAGGGGCGGGAGTAAAAATGAGCAGTTCTTC; cdr3_aa: CASSYRRGGSKNEQFF
d_call: TRBD1; j_call: TRBJ2-7; v_call: TRBV5-1; clone_size: few; cdr3_nt: TGCGCCAGCAGCTGGGGGACAGGGAGTCCCTACGAGCAGTACTTC; cdr3_aa: CASSWGTGSPYEQYF
d_call: NA; j_call: TRBJ1-1; v_call: TRBV7-3; clone_size: NA; cdr3_nt: TGTGCCAGCAGCTTAATCCCAACGCGCGGGGTGGGCACTGAAGCTTTCTTT; cdr3_aa: CASSLIPTRGVGTEAFF
d_call: NA; j_call: TRBJ2-5; v_call: TRBV2; clone_size: NA; cdr3_nt: TGTGCCAGCAATGAAGTCCCCGGCGGGACCCAGTACTTC; cdr3_aa: CASNEVPGGTQYF
d_call: NA; j_call: TRBJ2-3; v_call: TRBV18; clone_size: few; cdr3_nt: TGTGCCAGCTCATTTCTAGAAGCTACGCAGTATTTT; cdr3_aa: CASSFLEATQYF
d_call: NA; j_call: TRBJ1-2; v_call: TRBV6-5; clone_size: few; cdr3_nt: TGTGCCAGCAGAAGGCGGGACGAGGGCTACACCTTC; cdr3_aa: CASRRRDEGYTF